The 21 T cell receptor beta chains presented below share a single source sample, sequenced in a study of cytomegalovirus exposure and HLA in healthy donors. The PCR had 60 Vbeta and 13 Jbeta primers. Repertoires were generated with immunoSEQ multiplex PCR, while TCRdb's copy carries only in-frame clones and drops some. Among under 150,000 clones, around 80% were seen once, and the ten largest hold about 2.5%. Sample: PBMCs. Every receptor here comes from a boy younger than 10 in good health and CMV-seronegative.

CDR3 sequence (DNA): TGTGCCAGCAGGACTAGCGGGGCCCCCTACGAGCAGTACTTC. Translation: CASRTSGAPYEQYF. The chain combines TRBV6-4 with TRBJ2-7, with TRBD2 matching over 11 bases. J gave up 2 bases and V 6 bases, and 3 bases lay outside the gene matches. The CDR3 totals 14 residues. Per the germline V gene, CDR1 is MRHNA and CDR2 is SNTAGT.

The rearrangement uses TRBV5-1 and TRBJ2-5, with D perhaps TRBD1 (6 bases). The germline gives CDR1 SGHRS, CDR2 YFSETQ. The CDR3 contains 14 residues. V was cut by 4 bases and J by 1 base, with 11 bases left in between. The CDR3, as DNA: TGCGCCAGCAGCGCTGGGACACCCCAAGAGACCCAGTACTTC. This gives the protein CASSAGTPQETQYF.

This clone has a handful of counts. The rearrangement uses TRBV7-3 and TRBJ2-1; 9 nucleotides align to TRBD2. This CDR3 contains 13 residues. The trim removed 11 bases at V and 9 bases at J, leaving 11 bases unmatched. Germline V gene sequence: CDR1 SGHTA, CDR2 FQGTGA. CDR3 DNA sequence: TGTGCCGGCGGAGCGGGAGGAGTGGGTGAGCAGTTCTTC. Translation gives CAGGAGGVGEQFF.

The chain has TRBV15 and TRBJ2-2; D is undetermined. The V end was cut by 5 bases, the J end by 1 base, with 5 bases between. CDR3 length: 13 amino acids. CDR1 and CDR2 from the germline V gene are LNHNV and YYDKDF (reference sequence). The CDR3 coding sequence is TGTGCCACCAGCTCAGAGAACACCGGGGAGCTGTTTTTT. This encodes CATSSENTGELFF.

There are a few counts of this clone. The J gene is TRBJ2-2, the V gene TRBV6-4; TRBD2 agrees at 9 bases. V lost 5 bases to trimming and J lost 5 bases; unmatched junction nucleotides: 3. Germline V gene lookup returns CDR1 MRHNA and CDR2 SNTAGT. This CDR3 has 14 amino acids. In DNA form, the CDR3 reads TGTGCCAGCAGTCGACTAGCGGAAACCGGGGAGCTGTTTTTT. Translated, it gives CASSRLAETGELFF.

V and J are TRBV7-3 and TRBJ2-1; D is undetermined. Trimming took off 2 bases at V and 12 bases at J, with 17 bases between the two ends. This CDR3 spans 14 amino acids. Germline V gene lookup returns CDR1 SGHTA and CDR2 FQGTGA. In DNA form, the CDR3 reads TGTGCCAGCAGCTTATCTGGCGAGGCCTATGGGCAGTTCTTC. Encoded protein: CASSLSGEAYGQFF.

The CDR3, as DNA: TGTGCCAGCAGTGACTCGCCCGGGGGGAGCACAGATACGCAGTATTTT. This translates into CASSDSPGGSTDTQYF. V is TRBV6-4 and J is TRBJ2-3; 7 positions match TRBD2. The germline CDR1 and CDR2 sequences are MRHNA and SNTAGT. This CDR3 is 16 amino acids long. The V gene end was trimmed by 0 bases and the J gene end by 0 bases; junction bases not matched to a gene: 3.

As regards this clone: The germline gene is not matched at one end of the junction; a read error may be the cause. This sequence joins TRBV5-4 and TRBJ2-5; TRBD2 aligns across 10 bases. This CDR3 is built from 15 residues. Germline V gene lookup returns CDR1 SGHNT and CDR2 YYREEE (reference sequence). CDR3 sequence (DNA): TGTGCCAGCAGCCTGATCCTAGCGGGGGAAGAGGCCCAGTACTTC. Encoded protein: CASSLILAGEEAQYF.

The chain couples TRBV6-5 to TRBJ1-4; D unresolved. The CDR3 consists of 15 residues. The germline gives CDR1 MNHEY, CDR2 SVGAGI. The V end lost 0 bases, the J end lost 3 bases, and 8 bases lay between the germline ends. This CDR3 is CASSYSGSPNEKLFF. The CDR3 coding sequence is TGTGCCAGCAGTTACTCGGGGAGTCCTAATGAAAAACTGTTTTTT.

The chain has TRBV13 and TRBJ2-5, with 12 nucleotides matching TRBD2. The germline CDR1 and CDR2 sequences are PRHDT and FYEKMQ (reference sequence). This CDR3 contains 17 residues. V lost 2 bases and J lost 5; bases outside the gene matches: 9. CDR3 amino acids: CASSLWTSGKTRETQYF. In DNA form, the CDR3 reads TGTGCCAGCAGCTTATGGACTAGCGGGAAGACTCGGGAGACCCAGTACTTC. The variable domain in full, completed from reference TRBV13 and TRBJ2-5, reads AAGVIQSPRHLIKEKRETATLKCYPIPRHDTVYWYQQGPGQDPQFLISFYEKMQSDKGSIPDRFSAQQFSDYHSELNMSSLELGDSALYFCASSLWTSGKTRETQYFGPGTRLLVL.

The V gene is TRBV6-1, the J gene TRBJ1-4; 9 bases are a match to TRBD1. V dropped 5 bases and J dropped 7; count of bases not matched to a gene: 8. The CDR3 covers 15 residues. CDR1 MNHNS and CDR2 SASEGT come from the germline V gene. This CDR3 reads CASSSDRGLFEKLFF. The CDR3 DNA follows: TGTGCCAGCAGTTCGGACAGGGGTTTATTTGAAAAACTGTTTTTT.

The rearrangement uses TRBV28 and TRBJ1-2, with 8 bases aligning to TRBD1. Germline V lookup: CDR1 MDHEN, CDR2 SYDVKM. The junction had 4 bases not matched to a gene; V was cut back by 7 bases and J by 6 bases. This CDR3 contains 12 residues. The CDR3 region is CASTRTGHGYTF. For the CDR3, the DNA is TGTGCCAGCACCCGGACAGGGCATGGCTACACCTTC.

V gene TRBV10-3 combines with J gene TRBJ1-1; 7 nucleotides line up with TRBD1. CDR3 size: 13 residues. V dropped 7 bases and J dropped 4; count of bases not matched to a gene: 6. The germline gives CDR1 ENHRY, CDR2 SYGVKD. The CDR3 here is CAITSDRFTEAFF. The CDR3 DNA sequence: TGTGCCATCACTTCGGACAGGTTCACTGAAGCTTTCTTT.

The chain links TRBV7-9 to TRBJ2-7, with TRBD1 matching over 9 bases. CDR3 size: 14 residues. The germline V gene has CDR1 SEHNR and CDR2 FQNEAQ (reference sequence). CDR3 residues: CSRHRDRVSYEQYF. As DNA, the CDR3 is TGTTCCCGCCATCGGGACAGGGTTTCCTACGAGCAGTACTTC.

This clone was counted between two and nine times. Different DNA sequences within this sample yield the same CDR3. The chain is built from TRBV6-1 and TRBJ2-6; weak D call: TRBD2 (5 bases). This CDR3 has 15 residues. V dropped 3 bases and J dropped 0 bases, with 6 bases sitting between them. CDR1 and CDR2 from the germline V gene are MNHNS and SASEGT. As DNA, the CDR3 is TGTGCCAGCAGTGATGGGAGCTCTGGGGCCAACGTCCTGACTTTC. It translates to CASSDGSSGANVLTF.

This sequence joins TRBV15 and TRBJ1-1; 7 positions match TRBD1. CDR1 is LNHNV, CDR2 YYDKDF, per germline (reference sequence). The ends lost 1 base at V and 3 bases at J; junction bases unmatched: 5. The CDR3 extends over 15 amino acids. The CDR3 is CATSRGNTGDTEAFF. The CDR3 DNA reads TGTGCCACCAGCAGAGGAAATACAGGGGACACTGAAGCTTTCTTT.

The rearrangement links TRBV4-3 to TRBJ1-1, with D unresolved. Germline V lookup: CDR1 LGHNA, CDR2 YSLEER. The V end lost 0 bases, the J end lost 8 bases, and 10 bases lay between the germline ends. This CDR3 has 13 amino acids. The CDR3 is CASSQDMAAEAFF. The DNA for the CDR3 is TGCGCCAGCAGCCAAGATATGGCGGCAGAAGCTTTCTTT.

The V call is TRBV2, the J call TRBJ1-2; D is undetermined. CDR3 length: 12 amino acids. Germline CDR1 reads SNHLY; CDR2 reads FYNNEI. V shed 10 bases and J shed 3 bases, with 12 bases lying between them. The CDR3 DNA reads TGTGCCACCGAAAAGCGGGACTATGGCTACACCTTC. Protein product: CATEKRDYGYTF.

The chain joins TRBV13 to TRBJ1-6; perhaps TRBD1 as D (5 bases). The CDR3 consists of 17 residues. CDR1 and CDR2 from the germline V gene are PRHDT and FYEKMQ (reference sequence). V lost 2 bases and J lost 7, with 18 bases in between. The CDR3 loop reads CASSLPAKGKRNSPLHF. The CDR3 DNA sequence: TGTGCCAGCAGCTTACCCGCCAAGGGGAAGAGGAATTCACCCCTCCACTTT.

The V call is TRBV7-9, the J call TRBJ1-2; TRBD1 might be the D (5 bases). V lost 3 bases, J lost 3 bases, and 17 bases lay in between. The germline V gene has CDR1 SEHNR and CDR2 FQNEAQ (reference sequence). CDR3 size: 16 residues. The CDR3 DNA sequence: TGTGCCAGCAGCTTGGTAACAAGGGGTCGCGACTATGGCTACACCTTC. Protein sequence: CASSLVTRGRDYGYTF.

The rearrangement links TRBV6-5 to TRBJ2-1, with 12 bases aligning to TRBD2. The CDR3 totals 15 residues. Germline CDR1 reads MNHEY; CDR2 reads SVGAGI. V lost 6 bases and J lost 7; bases outside the gene matches: 7. The chain's CDR3 is CASSTTSGSPNEQFF. DNA of the CDR3: TGTGCCAGCAGCACGACTAGCGGGAGCCCAAATGAGCAGTTCTTC.